Each of the 24 T cell receptor beta chains below was sequenced from the same sample in a study of OX40 agonist ivuxolimab in advanced cancers. Clones were sequenced by immunoSEQ multiplex PCR, and TCRdb holds only the in-frame ones, with some missing. The sample carries approximately 32,000 clones, approximately 84% recorded once. Here the sequenced sample was CD4+ or CD8+ T cells sorted from blood, taken in a trial of the OX40 agonist ivuxolimab. Receptor source: an adult with an advanced solid tumor such as melanoma, head and neck, liver or kidney cancer.

This rearrangement joins TRBV4-1 to TRBJ1-2; 8 bases line up with TRBD1. The CDR3 is 14 residues long. J gave up 4 bases and V 1 base, and 2 bases lay outside the gene matches. CDR1 is MGHRA, CDR2 YSYEKL, per germline. CDR3 residues: CASSQGTGTYGYTF. CDR3 coding DNA: TGCGCCAGCAGCCAAGGGACAGGGACCTATGGCTACACCTTC.

The rearrangement joins TRBV4-3 to TRBJ1-5, with no clear D. Trimming removed 2 bases at V and 0 bases at J, with 5 bases between. Germline V gene data show CDR1 as LGHNA and CDR2 as YSLEER. The CDR3 covers 14 residues. CDR3 region: CASSQTNSNQPQHF. The CDR3 DNA sequence: TGCGCCAGCAGCCAAACTAATAGCAATCAGCCCCAGCATTTT.

The rearrangement uses TRBV27 and TRBJ1-2; TRBD1 matches at 10 bases. The CDR3 runs 14 residues. V was clipped by 5 bases and J by 8 bases; unmatched bases: 8. Germline V gives CDR1 MNHEY, CDR2 SMNVEV (reference sequence). CDR3 in DNA: TGTGCCAGCAGTCCGACCGGGACAGGGGCCGGCTACACCTTC. This translates into CASSPTGTGAGYTF.

This sequence joins TRBV30 and TRBJ1-1; D is unresolved. V lost 5 bases to trimming and J lost 0 bases, with 13 bases between them. The CDR3 has 14 residues. CDR1 is GTSNPN, CDR2 SVGIG, per germline (reference sequence). CDR3 amino acids: CAWGIGRMNTEAFF. DNA of the CDR3: TGTGCCTGGGGAATCGGACGGATGAACACTGAAGCTTTCTTT.

This clone showed up just a few times. This chain connects TRBV2 to TRBJ2-5; tentatively, D is TRBD1 or TRBD2 (5 bases each). The CDR3 runs to 16 residues. CDR1 is SNHLY, CDR2 FYNNEI, per germline. V was clipped by 2 bases and J by 2 bases, with 15 bases between them. Written as DNA, the CDR3 is TGTGCCAGCAGTGAAAATCCGGGACCCCGACAAGAGACCCAGTACTTC. It specifies CASSENPGPRQETQYF.

This chain uses TRBV2 with TRBJ2-7; D is possibly TRBD2 (7 bases). V shed 5 bases and J shed 6 bases, with 14 bases lying between them. The length of the CDR3 is 13 residues. CDR1 SNHLY and CDR2 FYNNEI come from the germline V gene. CDR3 amino acids: CASSPSGGLEQYF. For the CDR3, the DNA is TGTGCCAGCAGTCCCTCCGGGGGGCTCGAGCAGTACTTC.

The chain carries TRBV4-1 and TRBJ2-7, with TRBD1 as a possible D gene (5 bases). CDR3 size: 15 residues. Trimming left V 1 base short and J 2 bases short, with 12 bases between. Germline CDR1 MGHRA, CDR2 YSYEKL. CDR3: CASSQVMDNAYEQYF. In DNA, the CDR3 is TGCGCCAGCAGCCAAGTAATGGACAACGCCTACGAGCAGTACTTC.

CDR3 nucleotide sequence: TGTGCCAGCAGCGTAGATCAGGGGTTCGGAGAGACCCAGTACTTC. Encoded protein: CASSVDQGFGETQYF. V and J are TRBV9 and TRBJ2-5; weak D call: TRBD1 (6 bases). Germline lookup yields CDR1 SGDLS and CDR2 YYNGEE. The CDR3 runs 15 residues. Trimming removed 0 bases from V and 4 bases from J, with 13 bases in between. Filled out from reference TRBV9 and TRBJ2-5, the complete variable domain reads DSGVTQTPKHLITATGQRVTLRCSPRSGDLSVYWYQQSLDQGLQFLIQYYNGEERAKGNILERFSAQQFPDLHSELNLSSLELGDSALYFCASSVDQGFGETQYFGPGTRLLVL.

The chain has TRBV11-2 and TRBJ2-3; 13 bases are a match to TRBD2. Germline-derived CDR1 and CDR2 are SGHAT and FQNNGV. Trimming at V came to 3 bases and at J to 4 bases, leaving 1 base not matched to a gene. The CDR3 extends over 15 amino acids. The CDR3 reads CASSFTSGGADTQYF. The DNA of the CDR3 is TGTGCCAGCAGCTTTACTAGCGGGGGGGCAGATACGCAGTATTTT.

J is TRBJ2-1 and V is TRBV5-4; 8 nucleotides align to TRBD2. V lost 4 bases, J lost 2 bases, and 8 bases stayed unmatched. The germline gives CDR1 SGHNT, CDR2 YYREEE (reference sequence). The CDR3 sequence is 16 residues long. The CDR3 sequence is CASSPSGLGPYNEQFF. In DNA form, the CDR3 reads TGTGCCAGCAGCCCCTCGGGACTAGGCCCCTACAATGAGCAGTTCTTC.

The DNA of the CDR3 is TGTGCCAGCAGCCACCGGGGGGGATACTACAATGAGCAGTTCTTC. It yields the protein CASSHRGGYYNEQFF. This chain links TRBV7-3 with TRBJ2-1; TRBD2 agrees at 8 bases. Germline lookup yields CDR1 SGHTA and CDR2 FQGTGA. This CDR3 comprises 15 residues. V gave up 5 bases and J gave up 3 bases; unmatched junction bases: 6.

The J gene is TRBJ2-2, the V gene TRBV7-6; D possibly corresponds to TRBD1 (7 bases). The germline V gene encodes CDR1 SGHVS and CDR2 FNYEAQ. V gave up 6 bases and J gave up 6 bases, with 17 bases separating them. The CDR3 totals 15 residues. The CDR3 loop reads CASSPSGGYAGELFF. The DNA of the CDR3 is TGTGCCAGCAGTCCCTCAGGGGGGTACGCCGGGGAGCTGTTTTTT.

This chain connects TRBV29-1 to TRBJ1-1; 7 bases map to TRBD1. The CDR3 has 12 amino acids. CDR1 SQVTM and CDR2 ANQGSEA come from the germline V gene. The junction had 8 bases not matched to a gene; V was cut back by 7 bases and J by 6 bases. The CDR3 sequence is CSAPTGKAEAFF. In nucleotides, the CDR3 is TGCAGCGCCCCGACAGGGAAAGCTGAAGCTTTCTTT.

The J gene is TRBJ1-5, the V gene TRBV27; D gene uncertain. The germline V gene encodes CDR1 MNHEY and CDR2 SMNVEV (reference sequence). The ends were cut back, 2 bases at V and 0 bases at J, with 8 bases in the middle. The CDR3 is made up of 15 amino acids. CDR3 sequence reads: CASSLGLYSNQPQHF. CDR3 nucleotide sequence: TGTGCCAGCAGTTTAGGGTTGTATAGCAATCAGCCCCAGCATTTT.

This chain joins TRBV19 and TRBJ2-7; 7 bases match TRBD1. This CDR3 has 15 amino acids. The trim removed 5 bases at V and 2 bases at J, leaving 9 bases unmatched. Looked up from germline, CDR1 is LNHDA and CDR2 is SQIVND (reference sequence). The CDR3 DNA is TGTGCCAGTAGTCCCCTCCCCGGGACAGCCTACGAGCAGTACTTC. Protein product: CASSPLPGTAYEQYF. Filled out from reference TRBV19 and TRBJ2-7, the complete variable domain reads DGGITQSPKYLFRKEGQNVTLSCEQNLNHDAMYWYRQDPGQGLRLIYYSQIVNDFQKGDIAEGYSVSREKKESFPLTVTSAQKNPTAFYLCASSPLPGTAYEQYFGPGTRLTVT.

This clone is medium-sized in the sample. The chain links TRBV6-5 to TRBJ1-2, with 7 bases that match TRBD1. The CDR3 is 14 residues long. V lost 0 bases and J lost 6; bases outside the gene matches: 4. The germline V gene encodes CDR1 MNHEY and CDR2 SVGAGI. The CDR3 reads CASSYSRQGNGYTF. The CDR3 bases are TGTGCCAGCAGTTACTCGAGACAGGGTAATGGCTACACCTTC.

The rearrangement joins TRBV7-6 to TRBJ2-2; TRBD1 might be the D (5 bases). The CDR3 sequence is 16 residues long. CDR1 is SGHVS and CDR2 is FNYEAQ in the germline V gene. V was cut by 4 bases and J by 1 base, with 13 bases left in between. This chain's CDR3 is CASSSDRQGNTGELFF. For the CDR3, the DNA is TGTGCCAGCAGCTCTGATCGGCAGGGGAACACCGGGGAGCTGTTTTTT.

About this clone itself: The sample has other DNA sequences that encode this CDR3 too. The chain recombines TRBV27 with TRBJ1-1, with D unresolved. The CDR3 has 13 residues. The germline CDR1 and CDR2 sequences are MNHEY and SMNVEV (reference sequence). V gave up 5 bases and J gave up 2 bases, with 9 bases separating them. The CDR3 protein is CASSLTQNTEAFF. The CDR3 DNA sequence: TGTGCCAGCAGTCTCACACAAAACACTGAAGCTTTCTTT.

The V call is TRBV27, the J call TRBJ1-2; D unresolved. The CDR3 is 12 residues long. Germline V CDR1 and CDR2: MNHEY, SMNVEV (reference sequence). Deletions cut 6 bases from V and 8 bases from J, with 13 bases between. The CDR3 is CASRPNVGGYTF. The DNA of the CDR3 is TGTGCCAGCAGGCCCAATGTCGGGGGCTACACCTTC.

Only one count was recorded for this clone. The chain combines TRBV27 with TRBJ1-5; D gene uncertain. The V end was cut by 2 bases, the J end by 6 bases, with 8 bases between. The CDR3 totals 13 residues. Germline values: CDR1 MNHEY, CDR2 SMNVEV (reference sequence). The CDR3 DNA reads as TGTGCCAGCAGTTTAGGGCAGGCTCAGCCCCAGCATTTT. This translates into CASSLGQAQPQHF.

The rearrangement links TRBV28 to TRBJ1-2, with D possibly TRBD1 on 6 matching bases. Trimming removed 6 bases at V and 5 bases at J, with 16 bases between. This CDR3 is built from 14 residues. Germline CDR1 is MDHEN and CDR2 is SYDVKM. CDR3 region: CASSPPDRFYGYTF. Here the CDR3 DNA reads TGTGCCAGCAGCCCTCCAGACAGGTTTTATGGCTACACCTTC.

This chain uses TRBV10-3 with TRBJ2-3; TRBD2 agrees at 9 bases. The CDR3 has 14 amino acids. Losses at the gene ends were 6 bases for V and 3 bases for J; bases not matched to a gene: 4. Germline CDR1 is ENHRY and CDR2 is SYGVKD. Here the CDR3 reads CAIRPGLATDTQYF. The CDR3 DNA is TGTGCCATCAGGCCGGGACTAGCAACAGATACGCAGTATTTT.

The chain combines TRBV27 with TRBJ2-7, with 8 bases lining up with TRBD2. CDR1 MNHEY and CDR2 SMNVEV come from the germline V gene (reference sequence). Trimming at V came to 3 bases and at J to 9 bases, leaving 4 bases not matched to a gene. The CDR3 has 12 residues. The CDR3 reads CASSFIGRVQYF. The CDR3 DNA follows: TGTGCCAGCAGTTTCATCGGGAGGGTGCAGTACTTC.

The chain joins TRBV27 to TRBJ2-7; 10 bases fit TRBD1. Per germline, CDR1 MNHEY and CDR2 SMNVEV (reference sequence). After removal of 5 bases from V and 5 bases from J, the junction contained 6 bases not matched to a gene. The CDR3 runs to 14 residues. The CDR3 DNA is TGTGCCAGCAGTCCCGGGACAGGGGCCCACGAGCAGTACTTC. It translates to CASSPGTGAHEQYF.